This T cell receptor beta chain stems from a study of identical twins. TCRdb reanalysed the 5' RACE reads using MiXCR and keeps one entry per CDR3 protein. The table records more than 350,000 distinct CDR3 sequences, 9% to 10% of them present only once. This CDR3 has 14 amino acids. V was cut by 6 bases and J by 1 base, with 13 bases left in between. The germline gives CDR1 SGHRS, CDR2 YFSETQ. Among all donors, each was a healthy Caucasian. There are a few counts of this clonotype. The sequenced material came from naive T cells sorted from blood. J is TRBJ2-5 and V is TRBV5-1, with D possibly being TRBD2 (5 bases). The source is a woman aged 45-65 years in good health. The CDR3: CASNEGVLQETQYF. Written as DNA, the CDR3 is TGCGCCAGCAATGAGGGAGTTCTCCAAGAGACCCAGTACTTC.